These 27 T cell receptor beta chains originate from one sample sequenced in a study of tumor and adjacent non-tumor tissue in lung cancer. No cell sorting was done before RNA was extracted from the tissue. This non-tumor lung sample came from over 3 cm beyond the tumor edge. Three rounds of nested PCR, following a modified ARM-PCR protocol, produced the TCRbeta library. TCRdb reanalysed the multiplex PCR reads using MiXCR and keeps one entry per CDR3 protein. Of 90,000 to 100,000 distinct CDR3 sequences listed, around three quarters were seen once; the top ten hold under 40%. What was sequenced was distant non-tumor lung tissue. The receptors here all came from a man in his sixties with small cell lung cancer.

Comments on this clonotype: The junction differs from germline at one of its ends, possibly a read error. The chain has TRBV29-1 and TRBJ2-1; D might be TRBD2 (6 bases). Germline V CDR1 and CDR2: SQVTM, ANQGSEA. CDR3 length equals 16 residues. The chain's CDR3 is CSVEVCGVIPYNKQFF. The CDR3 DNA reads TGCAGCGTTGAAGTTTGCGGGGTAATCCCCTACAATAAGCAGTTCTTC.

This chain joins TRBV6-1 and TRBJ2-7; D is ambiguous. Trimming pared 7 bases from V and 4 bases from J, leaving 8 bases between. CDR1 is MNHNS and CDR2 is SASEGT in the germline V gene. CDR3 size: 11 residues. The CDR3 DNA is TGTGCCAGCAATGAGAGATACGAGCAGTACTTC. It specifies CASNERYEQYF.

The genes are TRBV6-5 and TRBJ1-2; D might be TRBD1 (5 bases). Per the germline V gene, CDR1 is MNHEY and CDR2 is SVGAGI. The ends were cut back, 6 bases at V and 9 bases at J, with 20 bases in the middle. The CDR3 runs 14 residues. The chain's CDR3 is CASRDTGVGYCYTF. The CDR3 DNA is TGTGCCAGCAGGGATACAGGAGTGGGGTATTGCTACACCTTC.

The sample holds one count of this clonotype. A junction end diverges from the germline sequence, so it may reflect a read error. This chain connects TRBV6-2 or TRBV6-3 to TRBJ1-5; 7 bases are a match to TRBD1. CDR3 size: 15 residues. CDR1 is MNHEY, CDR2 SVGEGT, per germline. The CDR3 DNA follows: TGTGCCAGCAGCACAGGGGCTACTAACAAACAGCCCCACCATTTT. Its translation is CASSTGATNKQPHHF.

This clonotype was counted once. A junction boundary mismatches the germline segment, possibly from a read error. V and J are TRBV29-1 and TRBJ1-2; D not certain. CDR3 length equals 12 residues. Germline-derived CDR1 and CDR2 are SQVTM and ANQGSEA. The CDR3, as DNA: TGCAGCGTTGTTTCGGGCCTCTATGTCTACACTTTC. Translating gives CSVVSGLYVYTF.

This clonotype was picked up many times. The chain recombines TRBV6-5 with TRBJ1-2; D is unresolved. Looked up from germline, CDR1 is MNHEY and CDR2 is SVGAGI. With 5 bases removed from V and 7 bases from J, the gap between germline ends came to 11 bases. This CDR3 is 12 amino acids long. Here the CDR3 DNA reads TGTGCCAGCAGTACCGGTGCGGCTGGCTACACCTTC. Protein product: CASSTGAAGYTF.

As regards this clonotype: Sequence at one end of the junction differs from germline and may be a read error. CDR3 coding DNA: TGTGCCAGCAGTCCGCGGGGTAGCGGGAGAGTTGGGGCCAACGTCATGACCTTC. Amino acids: CASSPRGSGRVGANVMTF. The chain links TRBV12-3 or TRBV12-4 to TRBJ2-6; 9 bases align to TRBD2. The CDR3 totals 18 residues.

This rearrangement joins TRBV4-2 to TRBJ2-2; 10 bases are a match to TRBD2. The CDR3 is 17 residues long. V was pared by 7 bases and J by 3 bases, with 11 bases of the junction left unmatched. CDR1 and CDR2 (germline): LGHNA, YNFKEQ. This chain's CDR3 is CASNEGTSGTHTGELFF. CDR3 DNA: TGTGCCAGCAACGAAGGAACTAGCGGGACCCACACCGGGGAGCTGTTTTTT.

A few counts support this clonotype. The chain is built from TRBV6-5 and TRBJ2-1; either TRBD1 or TRBD2 may fit D (5 bases each). V dropped 11 bases and J dropped 7 bases, with 24 bases sitting between them. The length of the CDR3 is 15 residues. Germline V gene lookup returns CDR1 MNHEY and CDR2 SVGAGI. The CDR3 DNA is TGTGCCGACAGTTACTCTGGGGGAGTGAGTAATGAGCAGTTCTTC. It is translated as CADSYSGGVSNEQFF.

The sample holds a few counts of this clonotype. Germline and junction disagree at one end, which may indicate a read error. The chain combines TRBV5-1 with TRBJ2-2; TRBD1 matches 8 bases. The CDR3 is 15 residues long. The germline CDR1 and CDR2 sequences are SGHRS and YFSETQ. The CDR3 DNA is TGTGCCAGCACCCCGACAGGGGTCGGCACCGGGGAGCTGTTTTTT. This gives the protein CASTPTGVGTGELFF.

A note on this clonotype: A junction end diverges from the germline sequence, so it may reflect a read error. The chain links TRBV6-1 to TRBJ1-2, with unresolved D. This CDR3 has 12 residues. The V gene's germline CDR1 is MNHNS and CDR2 SASEGT. Here the CDR3 reads CAGSEAHGSFTF. CDR3 bases: TGTGCCGGCAGTGAAGCGCACGGCTCGTTCACCTTC.

In regard to this clonotype: The junction shows a germline mismatch at one end, possibly a read error. This chain links TRBV7-9 with TRBJ2-3; tentatively, D is TRBD2 (5 bases). Germline V lookup: CDR1 SEHNR, CDR2 FQNEAQ (reference sequence). The CDR3 is made up of 14 amino acids. CDR3 loop: CASSKGPPEDKQYF. For the CDR3, the DNA is TGTGCCAGCAGCAAAGGGCCCCCGGAGGATAAGCAGTATTTT.

The CDR3 DNA reads as TGCAGCGCCGGGAATGGGGGGTCGATGGCGTCCCAGTACTTC. It translates to CSAGNGGSMASQYF. V usage is TRBV29-1 and J usage is TRBJ2-5; TRBD2 might be the D (6 bases). The germline gives CDR1 SQVTM, CDR2 ANQGSEA. This CDR3 comprises 14 residues. V dropped 7 bases and J dropped 9 bases, with 24 bases sitting between them.

Notes on this clonotype: Because it lacks the conserved phenylalanine or tryptophan at the end, this CDR3 is likely a read error. Because the CDR3's place on the DNA is in doubt, the DNA is left out and the CDR3 is given as listed by TCRdb. The J gene is TRBJ2-1, the V gene TRBV6-1. The CDR3 adds up to 12 amino acids, both ends counted. In germline, CDR1 is MNHNS, CDR2 SASEGT. The CDR3 protein is CASSELVREQSS.

The chain recombines TRBV5-1 with TRBJ2-7; 10 bases are a match to TRBD1. This CDR3 has 12 residues. The germline CDR1 and CDR2 sequences are SGHRS and YFSETQ. The CDR3 loop is CANSLPGQGKYV. In nucleotides, the CDR3 is TGCGCCAACAGCTTGCCGGGACAGGGGAAGTACGTC.

This clonotype was recorded once. This likely comes from a read error, as the CDR3 has no conserved phenylalanine or tryptophan at its end. The DNA is omitted, as the CDR3 cannot be located on it reliably, and the CDR3 follows TCRdb's listing. V is TRBV10-2 and J is TRBJ2-4; TRBD1 was called by the table and not checked on the DNA. The CDR3 spans 13 residues, counting both ends. From germline, CDR1 is WSHSY and CDR2 SAAADI. The CDR3 loop is CASSRDGSNIRYL.

Comment on this clonotype: One junction end does not reproduce the germline sequence, and a read error may be involved. V gene TRBV11-2 combines with J gene TRBJ2-1; maybe TRBD2 (5 bases). CDR3 length: 13 residues. From germline, CDR1 is SGHAT and CDR2 FQNNGV. The CDR3, as DNA: TGCGCCAGCAGCGTAGAGGCGGCGGGCCTAAAGAACTTC. This sequence encodes CASSVEAAGLKNF.

As to this clonotype: At one end, the junction sequence differs from germline, possibly due to a read error. This chain connects TRBV5-1 to TRBJ2-3, with D hard to call. This CDR3 contains 14 residues. CDR1 and CDR2 from the germline V gene are SGHRS and YFSETQ. CDR3 sequence (DNA): TGCGCCACCAGCCGACTTGGCACCACAGATACGCAGTATTTT. This codes for CATSRLGTTDTQYF.

This clonotype was observed many times. The chain recombines TRBV6-5 with TRBJ2-2; D is perhaps TRBD2 (6 bases). The germline V and J ends were trimmed by 5 bases and 5 bases, with 15 bases remaining between them. This CDR3 comprises 15 residues. CDR1 and CDR2 (germline): MNHEY, SVGAGI. The CDR3 nucleotides are TGTGCCAGCAGTAACCGGAGGGCCGGAACCGGGGAGCTGTTTTTT. This gives the protein CASSNRRAGTGELFF.

This clonotype was picked up many times. V gene TRBV29-1 combines with J gene TRBJ2-5; 7 bases map to TRBD1. Germline trimming cut 2 bases from V and 3 bases from J; bases unmatched to any gene: 3. Germline V gene data show CDR1 as SQVTM and CDR2 as ANQGSEA. This CDR3 has 13 residues. This chain's CDR3 is CSVERGPEETQYF. CDR3 bases: TGCAGCGTTGAAAGGGGGCCAGAAGAGACCCAGTACTTC.

About this clonotype itself: One base away lies a much larger clone, so this may be a sequencing read error. CDR3: CSATQPASRKAPTDTHYF. The CDR3 DNA reads as TGCAGTGCCACTCAACCCGCATCACGGAAGGCCCCCACAGATACGCACTATTTT. This rearrangement joins TRBV20-1 to TRBJ2-3; D remains unclear. CDR1 is DFQATT, CDR2 SNEGSKA, per germline (reference sequence). There are 18 residues in the CDR3.

This clonotype was recorded only once. A much larger clone differs from this one at a single base, so this may be a read error. This chain links TRBV20-1 with TRBJ1-5; possible D gene TRBD1, 6 bases. The germline CDR1 and CDR2 sequences are DFQATT and SNEGSKA (reference sequence). The CDR3 spans 15 residues. The CDR3 DNA sequence: TGCAGTGCGAGAGGAGGGACCAAGGGGGATCAGCCCCATCATTTT. It specifies CSARGGTKGDQPHHF.

Turning to this clonotype: An end of the junction differs from the germline gene, which may be a read error. This chain connects TRBV4-2 to TRBJ2-2; 10 positions agree with TRBD2. Germline lookup yields CDR1 LGHNA and CDR2 YNFKEQ. CDR3 length: 18 amino acids. CDR3 coding DNA: TGTGCCAGCAGCCAGGGGACTAGCGTAGCGGGGGGCACCGGAGAGCTGTTTTTT. Encoded protein: CASSQGTSVAGGTGELFF.

This chain uses TRBV11-2 with TRBJ2-1; a weak D match, TRBD2 (6 bases). There are 14 residues in the CDR3. V lost 0 bases and J lost 3, with 6 bases in between. CDR1 and CDR2 from the germline V gene are SGHAT and FQNNGV. DNA for the CDR3: TGTGCCAGCAGCTTAGAAGCGGGCTACAATGAGCAGTTCTTC. Its protein is CASSLEAGYNEQFF. The full variable domain, its missing parts supplied by reference TRBV11-2 and TRBJ2-1, is EAGVAQSPRYKIIEKRQSVAFWCNPISGHATLYWYQQILGQGPKLLIQFQNNGVVDDSQLPKDRFSAERLKGVDSTLKIQPAKLEDSAVYLCASSLEAGYNEQFFGPGTRLTVL.

The CDR3 DNA sequence: TGCAGCGTTGTTTCGGGCCTCTATGACAACACCTTC. This gives the protein CSVVSGLYDNTF. This chain uses TRBV29-1 with TRBJ1-2, with D uncertain. Germline CDR1 is SQVTM and CDR2 is ANQGSEA. The V end was cut by 4 bases, the J end by 12 bases, with 18 bases between. The CDR3 covers 12 residues. Full variable domain (remainder filled in from reference TRBV29-1 and TRBJ1-2): SAVISQKPSRDICQRGTSLTIQCQVDSQVTMMFWYRQQPGQSLTLIATANQGSEATYESGFVIDKFPISRPNLTFSTLTVSNMSPEDSSIYLCSVVSGLYDNTFGSGTRLTVV.

A word on this clonotype: Since a much larger clone is just one base distant, this may be a read error. The chain carries TRBV6-5 and TRBJ2-2, with D possibly matching TRBD1 (5 bases). Per the germline V gene, CDR1 is MNHEY and CDR2 is SVGAGI. There are 15 residues in the CDR3. The CDR3 loop reads CVSSLDSHHTGELFF. Written as DNA, the CDR3 is TGTGTCAGCAGTTTAGACAGTCATCACACCGGGGAGCTGTTTTTT.

With respect to this clonotype: Compared with germline, one end of the junction differs, possibly owing to a read error. The chain recombines TRBV5-5 with TRBJ2-2; possible D gene TRBD2, 7 bases. In germline, CDR1 is SGHKS, CDR2 YYEKEE (reference sequence). The CDR3 sequence is 15 residues long. CDR3 sequence: CASSRGDRYTGGLLF. The CDR3 coding sequence is TGTGCCAGCAGCCGAGGAGACAGGTACACCGGGGGGCTGTTGTTT.